What follows are 8 T cell receptor beta chains derived from one specimen sequenced in a study of Ad26.COV2.S vaccination and SARS-CoV-2 variants. TCRdb's copy holds only in-frame clones and misses some; the assay was immunoSEQ multiplex PCR. The sample shows some 640,000 clones, approximately 88% of them seen only once. Treatment described: about 20 received Ad26.COV2.S at low or high dose, single or two shots; several received placebo; per-sample allocation not given. The samples were gathered on day 63 after the first injection of vaccine or placebo. The sample was peripheral blood, taken in a trial of Ad26.COV2.S vaccine versus placebo. The receptor set was obtained from a person aged 18-65 years who received the Ad26.COV2.S COVID-19 vaccine or a placebo.

V usage is TRBV7-9 and J usage is TRBJ2-4; D is undetermined. CDR3 length equals 15 residues. V was cut by 4 bases and J by 0 bases, with 10 bases left in between. Germline lookup yields CDR1 SEHNR and CDR2 FQNEAQ (reference sequence). The CDR3 coding sequence is TGTGCCAGCAGCTCCGTACCCCAAGCCAAAAACATTCAGTACTTC. It specifies CASSSVPQAKNIQYF.

For the CDR3, the DNA is TGCGCCAGCAGCCAAGTTGCGCCGGAGCCTAACACTGAAGCTTTCTTT. Translation: CASSQVAPEPNTEAFF. The rearrangement uses TRBV4-1 and TRBJ1-1; unclear D gene. Germline assignment: CDR1 MGHRA and CDR2 YSYEKL. This CDR3 is 16 amino acids long. The V end lost 1 base, the J end lost 2 bases, and 14 bases lay between the germline ends.

This chain uses TRBV3-1 (or the pseudogene TRBV3-2) with TRBJ1-5; possible D gene TRBD1, 5 bases. The CDR3 contains 14 residues. Germline V gene data show CDR1 as LGHDT and CDR2 as YNNKEL (reference sequence). The V gene lost 4 bases and the J gene lost 11 bases, with 18 bases spanning the gap. CDR3 bases: TGTGCCAGCAGCCTATCGAGAGGGGTGAGGACCCAGCATTTT. Protein sequence: CASSLSRGVRTQHF.

CDR3 loop: CASSPFTGGGTEAFF. The CDR3 coding sequence is TGTGCCAGCAGCCCATTTACAGGGGGGGGAACTGAAGCTTTCTTT. The chain couples TRBV3-1 (or the pseudogene TRBV3-2) to TRBJ1-1; 8 bases align to TRBD1. With V trimmed by 4 bases and J by 5 bases, 9 bases remained unmatched. Germline V gene data show CDR1 as LGHDT and CDR2 as YNNKEL (reference sequence). The CDR3 spans 15 residues.

This chain joins TRBV2 and TRBJ1-6, with 10 bases aligning to TRBD1. CDR1 and CDR2 from the germline V gene are SNHLY and FYNNEI. V shed 7 bases, J shed 10 bases, and the junction held 10 bases outside the gene matches. This CDR3 comprises 15 residues. The CDR3 bases are TGTGCCAGCATCCCCGGGACAGGGGTTTTGTCACCCCTCCACTTT. Its translation: CASIPGTGVLSPLHF. The full variable domain, completed using reference TRBV2 and TRBJ1-6, is EPEVTQTPSHQVTQMGQEVILRCVPISNHLYFYWYRQILGQKVEFLVSFYNNEISEKSEIFDDQFSVERPDGSNFTLKIRSTKLEDSAMYFCASIPGTGVLSPLHFGNGTRLTVT.

This sequence joins TRBV3-1 (or the pseudogene TRBV3-2) and TRBJ2-1; 7 nucleotides agree with TRBD2. The length of the CDR3 is 17 residues. The germline V gene encodes CDR1 LGHDT and CDR2 YNNKEL (reference sequence). Trimming cost V 1 base and J 5 bases; bases outside gene matches: 11. CDR3 in amino acids: CASSQVWGGSGNNEQFF. CDR3 bases: TGTGCCAGCAGCCAAGTGTGGGGCGGGAGCGGAAACAATGAGCAGTTCTTC.

The rearrangement joins TRBV6-4 to TRBJ2-3; 8 nucleotides agree with TRBD2. Germline V gives CDR1 MRHNA, CDR2 SNTAGT. The CDR3 has 15 amino acids. V lost 6 bases to trimming and J lost 5 bases; unmatched junction nucleotides: 10. CDR3 DNA sequence: TGTGCCAGCAGCGCACGGCGGGGGGCAGGAGATACGCAGTATTTT. It encodes CASSARRGAGDTQYF.

The V call is TRBV29-1, the J call TRBJ2-5, with a weak D call TRBD1 (5 bases). This CDR3 region has 12 residues. Per the germline V gene, CDR1 is SQVTM and CDR2 is ANQGSEA. Trimming removed 5 bases at V and 5 bases at J, with 12 bases between. The CDR3 spells CSVRKGQETQYF. CDR3 nucleotides: TGCAGCGTTAGGAAGGGGCAGGAGACCCAGTACTTC.